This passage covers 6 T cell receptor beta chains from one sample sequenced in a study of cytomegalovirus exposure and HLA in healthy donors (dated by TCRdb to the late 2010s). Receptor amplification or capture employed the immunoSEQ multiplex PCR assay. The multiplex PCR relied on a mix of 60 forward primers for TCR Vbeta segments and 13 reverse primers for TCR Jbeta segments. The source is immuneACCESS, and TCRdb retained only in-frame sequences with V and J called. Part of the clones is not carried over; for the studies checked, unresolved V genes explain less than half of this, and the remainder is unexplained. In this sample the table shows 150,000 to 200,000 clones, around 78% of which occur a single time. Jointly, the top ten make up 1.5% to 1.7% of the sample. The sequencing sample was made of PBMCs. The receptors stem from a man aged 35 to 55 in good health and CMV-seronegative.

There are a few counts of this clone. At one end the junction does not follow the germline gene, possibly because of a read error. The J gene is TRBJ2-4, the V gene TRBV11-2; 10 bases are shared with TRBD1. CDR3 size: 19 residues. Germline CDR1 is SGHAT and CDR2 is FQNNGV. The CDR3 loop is CASSSGPGQGTLAKNSQYF. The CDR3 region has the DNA TGTGCCAGCAGCTCGGGCCCGGGACAGGGGACCTTAGCCAAAAACAGTCAGTACTTC.

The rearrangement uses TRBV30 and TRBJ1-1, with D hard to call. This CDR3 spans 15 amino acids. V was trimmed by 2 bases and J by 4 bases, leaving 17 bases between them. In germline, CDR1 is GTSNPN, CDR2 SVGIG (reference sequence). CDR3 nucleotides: TGTGCCTGGAGTAGGACTTATTCTTCGACCACTGAAGCTTTCTTT. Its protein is CAWSRTYSSTTEAFF.

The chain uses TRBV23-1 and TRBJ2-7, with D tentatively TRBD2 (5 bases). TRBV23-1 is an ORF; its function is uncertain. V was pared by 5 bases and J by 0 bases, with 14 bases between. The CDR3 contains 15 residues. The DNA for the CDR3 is TGCGCCAGCAGTAGGAGGAAGCTTTTCTCCTACGAGCAGTACTTC. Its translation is CASSRRKLFSYEQYF.

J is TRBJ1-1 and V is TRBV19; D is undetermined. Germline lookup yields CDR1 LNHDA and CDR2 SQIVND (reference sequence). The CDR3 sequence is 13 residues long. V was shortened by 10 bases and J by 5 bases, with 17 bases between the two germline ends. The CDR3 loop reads CATLTPLGTEAFF. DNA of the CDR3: TGTGCCACCCTGACTCCCCTCGGGACTGAAGCTTTCTTT.

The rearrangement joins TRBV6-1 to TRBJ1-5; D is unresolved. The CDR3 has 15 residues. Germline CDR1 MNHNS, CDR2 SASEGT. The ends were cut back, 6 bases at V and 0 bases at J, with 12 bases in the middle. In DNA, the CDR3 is TGTGCCAGCAGCGATACCAGGTATAGCAATCAGCCCCAGCATTTT. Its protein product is CASSDTRYSNQPQHF.

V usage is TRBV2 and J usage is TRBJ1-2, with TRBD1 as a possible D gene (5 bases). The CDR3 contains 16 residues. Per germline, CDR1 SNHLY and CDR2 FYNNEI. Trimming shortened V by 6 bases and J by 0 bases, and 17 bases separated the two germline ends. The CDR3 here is CASSSTGVGSNYGYTF. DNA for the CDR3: TGTGCCAGCAGCTCTACAGGCGTCGGTTCTAACTATGGCTACACCTTC.